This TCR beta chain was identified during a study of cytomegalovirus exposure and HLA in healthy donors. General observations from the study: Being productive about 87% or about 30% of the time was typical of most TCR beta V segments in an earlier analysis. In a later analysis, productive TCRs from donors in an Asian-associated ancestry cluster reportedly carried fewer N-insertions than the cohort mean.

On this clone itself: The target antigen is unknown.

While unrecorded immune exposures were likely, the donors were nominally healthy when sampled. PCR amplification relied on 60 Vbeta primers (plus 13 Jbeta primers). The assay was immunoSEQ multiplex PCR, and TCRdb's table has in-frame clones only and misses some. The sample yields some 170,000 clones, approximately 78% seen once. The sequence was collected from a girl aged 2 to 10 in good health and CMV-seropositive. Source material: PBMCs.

The CDR3 bases are TGCGCCAGCGCACCGGGACAGGGGTCCAACGAGCAGTACTTC. It encodes CASAPGQGSNEQYF. The V gene is TRBV5-1, the J gene TRBJ2-7, with TRBD1 matching over 10 bases. After removal of 7 bases from V and 5 bases from J, the junction contained 9 bases not matched to a gene. This CDR3 is 14 amino acids long. CDR1 and CDR2 from the germline V gene are SGHRS and YFSETQ.